The present TCR beta chain was sequenced within a study of cytomegalovirus exposure and HLA in healthy donors. V trimming: 10 bases; J trimming: 1 base; junction bases outside the gene matches: 4. The CDR3 runs 13 residues. Germline CDR1 reads WSHSY; CDR2 reads SAAADI. For this clone: The antigen is not known.

Researchers ran the PCR with 60 Vbeta and 13 Jbeta primers. Profiling relied on immunoSEQ multiplex PCR, and the TCRdb table lists in-frame clones only, not all of them. The repertoire holds 220,000 or so clones, around four fifths seen once, with 2.5% to 3% in the top ten. Whole-study results and caveats: Fewer N-insertions (relative to the roughly 730-donor mean) were reportedly seen in an Asian-associated ancestry cluster in a later analysis. Available immune exposure information covered CMV serostatus only.

The TCR sequence derives from a middle-aged woman in good health and CMV-seronegative. The V and J genes are TRBV10-2 and TRBJ2-3; 8 bases are a match to TRBD1. The sequenced material came from PBMCs. CDR3 bases: TGCGCCACCACAGGGGGTGGCACAGATACGCAGTATTTT. It yields the protein CATTGGGTDTQYF.